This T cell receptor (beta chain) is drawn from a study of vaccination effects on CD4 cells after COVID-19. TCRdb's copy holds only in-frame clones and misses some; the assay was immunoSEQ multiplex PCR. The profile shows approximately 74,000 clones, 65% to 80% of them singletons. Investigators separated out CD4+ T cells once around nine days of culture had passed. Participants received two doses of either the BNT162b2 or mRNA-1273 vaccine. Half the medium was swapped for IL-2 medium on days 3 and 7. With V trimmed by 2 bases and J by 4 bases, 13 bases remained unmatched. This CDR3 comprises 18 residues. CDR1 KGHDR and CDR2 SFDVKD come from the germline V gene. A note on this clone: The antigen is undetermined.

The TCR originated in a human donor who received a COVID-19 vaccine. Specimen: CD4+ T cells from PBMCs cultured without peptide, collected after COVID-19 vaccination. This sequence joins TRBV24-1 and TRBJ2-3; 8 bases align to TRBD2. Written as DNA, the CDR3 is TGTGCCACCAGTGATTCCCGGGGTTTCGGGGGGGGTCCAGATACGCAGTATTTT. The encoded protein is CATSDSRGFGGGPDTQYF.